The rows below give T cell receptor beta chains drawn from one sample of a study of T cell clusters in autoimmune cytopenias. TCRdb reanalyzed the multiplex PCR reads, giving one entry per CDR3 protein sequence and no DNA. The sample features 12,000 or so distinct CDR3 sequences, with around 3.4% in its top ten. The sample was also reused in another study, on T cell repertoires in aging, cancer and after chemotherapy.

The material sequenced was peripheral blood. Receptors were obtained from a human donor in good health. Each CDR3 is given with its conserved first and last residue. Fields, in order: clone size, J gene, V gene, CDR3 protein. Clone size, where shown, is once, few, many, or a class for clones that have expanded.

>NA|TRBJ2-7|TRBV6-5
CASSYVPGPRGEQYF
>NA|TRBJ2-7|TRBV15
CATSPGTTPREQYF
>NA|TRBJ1-6|TRBV6-4
CASSPNRSRGSPLHF
>NA|TRBJ2-1|TRBV9
CASSVEWGGEQFF
>NA|TRBJ2-1|TRBV11-1
CASSWGSGIYANNEQFF
>NA|TRBJ1-1|TRBV6-1
CASRRTGRNTEAFF
>NA|TRBJ2-2|TRBV11-2
CASSSSKSPGELFF
>NA|TRBJ2-3|TRBV15
CATSRDHRGAGADTQYF
>medium-sized|TRBJ2-1|TRBV7-2
CASSTPGHNEQFF
>NA|TRBJ2-5|TRBV15
CATSREGETQYF
>NA|TRBJ2-5|TRBV20-1
CSARVGGPRGGETQYF
>medium-sized|TRBJ1-3|TRBV6-6
CASSQREAGNTIYF
>NA|TRBJ2-5|TRBV2
CASGPTSGASQETQYF
>NA|TRBJ2-3|TRBV19
CASSPSGSSTDTQYF
>medium-sized|TRBJ2-5|TRBV7-2
CASTLGGAETQYF
>NA|TRBJ1-1|TRBV28
CASADPRAAFF
>NA|TRBJ2-7|TRBV20-1
CSARRQSYEQYF
>NA|TRBJ1-5|TRBV6-1
CASVTGISGYNQPQHF
>NA|TRBJ2-7|TRBV20-1
CSALIRGFTYEQYF
>NA|TRBJ1-1|TRBV19
CASRLSTSTEAFF
>medium-sized|TRBJ1-1|TRBV11-1
CASSRLGEATEAFF